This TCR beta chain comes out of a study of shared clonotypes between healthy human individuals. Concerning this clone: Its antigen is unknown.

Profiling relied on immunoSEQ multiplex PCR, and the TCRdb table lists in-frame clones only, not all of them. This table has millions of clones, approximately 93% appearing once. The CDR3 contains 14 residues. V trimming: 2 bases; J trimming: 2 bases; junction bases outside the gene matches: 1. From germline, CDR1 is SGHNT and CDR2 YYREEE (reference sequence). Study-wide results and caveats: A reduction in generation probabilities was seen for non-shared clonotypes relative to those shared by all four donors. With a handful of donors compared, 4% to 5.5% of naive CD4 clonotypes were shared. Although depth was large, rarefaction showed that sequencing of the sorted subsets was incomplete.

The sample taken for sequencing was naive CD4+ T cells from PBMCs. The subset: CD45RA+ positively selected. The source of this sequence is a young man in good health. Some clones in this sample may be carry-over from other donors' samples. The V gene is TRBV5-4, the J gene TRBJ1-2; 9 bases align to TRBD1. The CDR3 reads CASSFDRGNYGYTF. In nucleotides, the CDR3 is TGTGCCAGCAGCTTCGACAGGGGGAACTATGGCTACACCTTC.